A selection of T cell receptor beta chains follows, all from one sample in a study of radiotherapy plus CTLA-4 blockade in lung cancer. Here immunoSEQ multiplex PCR was the method, and the copy in TCRdb shows in-frame clones only, minus some. The sample lists roughly 80,000 clones, roughly 79% occurring once. The input for sequencing was peripheral blood, taken from a patient treated with radiotherapy plus ipilimumab. These receptors were obtained from a human donor with non-small cell lung cancer who had a partial response to radiotherapy plus ipilimumab. Some clones in this sample may be carry-over from other donors' samples. Each CDR3 is given with its conserved first and last residue. A D gene is named only where the DNA matches it firmly. The listing skips clone size in some rows; elsewhere it reads once, few, many or a size class.

J gene: TRBJ2-7
clone size: .
V gene: TRBV7-5
D gene: .
CDR3 protein: CVRSLVGDRVKGSYEQYF
CDR3 DNA: TGTGTCAGAAGCTTAGTGGGGGACAGGGTGAAAGGGTCCTACGAGCAGTACTTC

J gene: TRBJ1-3
clone size: .
V gene: TRBV4-2
D gene: .
CDR3 protein: CASSHTGSGNTIYF
CDR3 DNA: TGTGCCAGCAGCCACACAGGGTCTGGAAACACCATATATTTT

J gene: TRBJ2-2
clone size: .
V gene: TRBV7-9
D gene: TRBD1
CDR3 protein: CASSQQGALNTGELFF
CDR3 DNA: TGTGCCAGCAGCCAACAGGGGGCACTAAACACCGGGGAGCTGTTTTTT

J gene: TRBJ1-2
clone size: .
V gene: TRBV19
D gene: .
CDR3 protein: CASKRLDKAYTF
CDR3 DNA: TGTGCCAGTAAGCGTCTGGACAAGGCGTACACCTTC

J gene: TRBJ2-5
clone size: .
V gene: TRBV5-6
D gene: TRBD1
CDR3 protein: CASSSPGGQETQYF
CDR3 DNA: TGTGCCAGCAGCTCCCCAGGGGGACAAGAGACCCAGTACTTC

J gene: TRBJ2-7
clone size: .
V gene: TRBV19
D gene: .
CDR3 protein: CASQISVGEVGEQYF
CDR3 DNA: TGTGCCAGTCAGATATCAGTCGGGGAGGTTGGGGAGCAGTACTTC

J gene: TRBJ2-2
clone size: .
V gene: TRBV19
D gene: .
CDR3 protein: CASSWRRRDTGELFF
CDR3 DNA: TGTGCCAGTAGTTGGCGGAGGCGGGACACCGGGGAGCTGTTTTTT

J gene: TRBJ2-5
clone size: .
V gene: TRBV13
D gene: .
CDR3 protein: CASSLGPQGETQYF
CDR3 DNA: TGTGCCAGCAGCTTAGGTCCCCAGGGGGAGACCCAGTACTTC

J gene: TRBJ2-7
clone size: .
V gene: TRBV28
D gene: TRBD2
CDR3 protein: CASRLPGLAVLSEQYF
CDR3 DNA: TGTGCCAGCAGACTACCGGGACTAGCTGTACTATCCGAGCAGTACTTC

J gene: TRBJ1-1
clone size: few
V gene: TRBV5-6
D gene: TRBD1
CDR3 protein: CASSRDRANTEAFF
CDR3 DNA: TGTGCCAGCAGCAGGGACAGGGCGAACACTGAAGCTTTCTTT

J gene: TRBJ1-5
clone size: .
V gene: TRBV5-6
D gene: .
CDR3 protein: CASSDGHFNQPQHF
CDR3 DNA: TGTGCCAGCAGCGACGGACACTTCAATCAGCCCCAGCATTTT

J gene: TRBJ1-6
clone size: .
V gene: TRBV2
D gene: .
CDR3 protein: CASDRQKDISPLHF
CDR3 DNA: TGTGCCAGCGATAGACAGAAGGATATTTCACCCCTCCACTTT

J gene: TRBJ2-7
clone size: few
V gene: TRBV19
D gene: .
CDR3 protein: CASNPGMGEQYF
CDR3 DNA: TGTGCCAGTAACCCGGGGATGGGGGAGCAGTACTTC

J gene: TRBJ2-3
clone size: .
V gene: TRBV19
D gene: TRBD1
CDR3 protein: CASSRDGTADTQYF
CDR3 DNA: TGTGCCAGTAGTAGGGACGGGACAGCAGATACGCAGTATTTT

J gene: TRBJ2-7
clone size: .
V gene: TRBV10-3
D gene: TRBD1
CDR3 protein: CAIRTADRLREQYF
CDR3 DNA: TGTGCCATCAGGACGGCGGACAGGTTGAGGGAGCAGTACTTC

J gene: TRBJ1-3
clone size: .
V gene: TRBV19
D gene: .
CDR3 protein: CASIPTAQGNTIYF
CDR3 DNA: TGTGCCAGTATCCCCACCGCCCAGGGAAACACCATATATTTT

J gene: TRBJ1-5
clone size: .
V gene: TRBV4-1
D gene: .
CDR3 protein: CASSQGGIEGGGNQPQHF
CDR3 DNA: TGCGCCAGCAGCCAAGGGGGAATCGAAGGGGGTGGCAATCAGCCCCAGCATTTT

J gene: TRBJ2-7
clone size: few
V gene: TRBV6-5
D gene: .
CDR3 protein: CASNPGVERTYEQYF
CDR3 DNA: TGTGCCAGCAATCCAGGGGTGGAGAGGACCTACGAGCAGTACTTC

J gene: TRBJ2-7
clone size: .
V gene: TRBV7-8
D gene: .
CDR3 protein: CASSWEDEQYF
CDR3 DNA: TGTGCCAGCAGCTGGGAGGACGAGCAGTACTTC

J gene: TRBJ1-1
clone size: .
V gene: TRBV19
D gene: .
CDR3 protein: CASSEQANTEAFF
CDR3 DNA: TGTGCCAGTAGCGAGCAGGCGAACACTGAAGCTTTCTTT

J gene: TRBJ2-5
clone size: .
V gene: TRBV9
D gene: TRBD2
CDR3 protein: CERGEPETQYF
CDR3 DNA: TGTGAGCGGGGTGAGCCGGAGACCCAGTACTTC

J gene: TRBJ2-1
clone size: .
V gene: TRBV6-5
D gene: TRBD2
CDR3 protein: CASTATSGGFHEQFF
CDR3 DNA: TGTGCCAGCACTGCTACTAGCGGGGGCTTTCATGAGCAGTTCTTC

J gene: TRBJ1-4
clone size: .
V gene: TRBV29-1
D gene: TRBD1
CDR3 protein: CSFPQGQGHEKLFF
CDR3 DNA: TGCAGCTTTCCACAGGGACAGGGTCATGAAAAACTGTTTTTT

J gene: TRBJ2-7
clone size: .
V gene: TRBV10-2
D gene: TRBD2
CDR3 protein: CASRAGTSGYEQYF
CDR3 DNA: TGCGCCAGCAGGGCCGGGACTAGCGGGTACGAGCAGTACTTC

J gene: TRBJ2-7
clone size: .
V gene: TRBV15
D gene: TRBD2
CDR3 protein: CATASGTSYEQYF
CDR3 DNA: TGTGCCACCGCTAGCGGCACTTCCTACGAGCAGTACTTC

J gene: TRBJ2-3
clone size: .
V gene: TRBV2
D gene: .
CDR3 protein: CAIRDIGNTQYF
CDR3 DNA: TGTGCCATCCGGGACATTGGAAATACGCAGTATTTT

J gene: TRBJ1-4
clone size: few
V gene: TRBV4-2
D gene: .
CDR3 protein: CASSQDMGATNEKLFF
CDR3 DNA: TGTGCCAGCAGCCAAGATATGGGCGCAACTAATGAAAAACTGTTTTTT

J gene: TRBJ2-3
clone size: once
V gene: TRBV5-5
D gene: .
CDR3 protein: CASSLVLRGPLGYF
CDR3 DNA: TGTGCCAGCAGCTTGGTTTTGCGGGGGCCCTTGGGGTATTTT

J gene: TRBJ2-7
clone size: .
V gene: TRBV10-3
D gene: TRBD1
CDR3 protein: CAISLGQGAREQYF
CDR3 DNA: TGTGCCATCAGTCTCGGACAGGGGGCTCGGGAGCAGTACTTC

J gene: TRBJ1-5
clone size: .
V gene: TRBV6-1
D gene: .
CDR3 protein: CASNREFLNQPQHF
CDR3 DNA: TGTGCCAGTAACAGGGAATTTTTAAATCAGCCCCAGCATTTT

J gene: TRBJ1-3
clone size: .
V gene: TRBV9
D gene: TRBD1
CDR3 protein: CASSQGRTGEGNTIYF
CDR3 DNA: TGTGCCAGCAGCCAGGGGCGGACAGGGGAAGGAAACACCATATATTTT

J gene: TRBJ2-1
clone size: .
V gene: TRBV7-5
D gene: .
CDR3 protein: CARSLALQGSNEQFF
CDR3 DNA: TGTGCCAGAAGCTTAGCGCTACAGGGGTCAAATGAGCAGTTCTTC

J gene: TRBJ2-7
clone size: few
V gene: TRBV19
D gene: TRBD1
CDR3 protein: CATRNKGATEQYF
CDR3 DNA: TGTGCCACCCGAAACAAGGGGGCGACCGAGCAGTACTTC

J gene: TRBJ2-7
clone size: .
V gene: TRBV10-1
D gene: TRBD2
CDR3 protein: CARERGACDEQYF
CDR3 DNA: TGCGCCAGGGAGCGGGGGGCTTGTGACGAGCAGTACTTC

J gene: TRBJ2-5
clone size: .
V gene: TRBV19
D gene: TRBD1
CDR3 protein: CASSPYPDRGETQYF
CDR3 DNA: TGTGCCAGTAGCCCATACCCCGACAGGGGAGAGACCCAGTACTTC

J gene: TRBJ2-1
clone size: .
V gene: TRBV5-4
D gene: TRBD2
CDR3 protein: CASSSGTSGSDEQFF
CDR3 DNA: TGTGCCAGCAGCTCTGGGACTAGCGGGAGCGATGAGCAGTTCTTC

J gene: TRBJ1-1
clone size: .
V gene: TRBV11-2
D gene: .
CDR3 protein: CASSPGVTEAFF
CDR3 DNA: TGTGCCAGCAGTCCCGGTGTGACTGAAGCTTTCTTT

J gene: TRBJ1-3
clone size: few
V gene: TRBV7-9
D gene: .
CDR3 protein: CASSLSQYSGNTIYF
CDR3 DNA: TGTGCCAGCAGCTTATCACAGTACTCTGGAAACACCATATATTTT

J gene: TRBJ2-5
clone size: .
V gene: TRBV27
D gene: .
CDR3 protein: CASSLRREETQYF
CDR3 DNA: TGTGCCAGCAGTCTCAGGAGGGAGGAGACCCAGTACTTC

J gene: TRBJ2-3
clone size: .
V gene: TRBV5-4
D gene: TRBD2
CDR3 protein: CASSLGLAGADTQYF
CDR3 DNA: TGTGCCAGCAGCTTGGGACTAGCGGGAGCAGATACGCAGTATTTT

J gene: TRBJ2-3
clone size: .
V gene: TRBV23-1
D gene: .
CDR3 protein: CASSQPVFLGGWSTDTQYF
CDR3 DNA: TGCGCCAGCAGTCAACCGGTTTTTTTGGGGGGTTGGAGCACAGATACGCAGTATTTT

J gene: TRBJ2-3
clone size: .
V gene: TRBV29-1
D gene: TRBD2
CDR3 protein: CSARLASGASDTQYF
CDR3 DNA: TGCAGCGCCCGCCTCGCTAGCGGAGCTTCGGATACGCAGTATTTT